A selection of T cell receptor beta chains follows, all from one sample in a study of blood T cell repertoires in COVID-19. TCRdb's table, derived via immunoSEQ multiplex PCR, lists solely in-frame clones and lacks some. Here the sample spans roughly 150,000 clones, 80% to 90% being singletons. Sequenced sample: peripheral blood. The receptors were sampled from a woman in her forties or fifties with COVID-19, enrolled during active disease. CDR3s include the opening cysteine and the closing phenylalanine or tryptophan. D genes are given only for firm matches. Part of the rows lack a size; the others show once, few, many or a class for expanded clones.

J gene: TRBJ1-3
D gene: -
clone size: -
V gene: TRBV27
CDR3 DNA: TGTGCCAGCAGTCTCTCGGCGGAAACTGGAAACACCATATATTTT
CDR3 protein: CASSLSAETGNTIYF

J gene: TRBJ2-5
D gene: -
clone size: -
V gene: TRBV28
CDR3 DNA: TGTGCCGCAGGGGGGTACCAAGAGACCCAGTACTTC
CDR3 protein: CAAGGYQETQYF

J gene: TRBJ2-3
D gene: TRBD2
clone size: -
V gene: TRBV4-2
CDR3 DNA: TGTGCCAGCAGCCAAGAAGCGGGGAATGGCCCAGATACGCAGTATTTT
CDR3 protein: CASSQEAGNGPDTQYF

J gene: TRBJ2-3
D gene: TRBD2
clone size: -
V gene: TRBV24-1
CDR3 DNA: TGTGCCACCAGTGATTTCGAAGCGGGGAGCACAGATACGCAGTATTTT
CDR3 protein: CATSDFEAGSTDTQYF

J gene: TRBJ2-2
D gene: TRBD1
clone size: -
V gene: TRBV27
CDR3 DNA: TGTGCCAGCAGTCCGGACAGGGCGGGCACCGGGGAGCTGTTTTTT
CDR3 protein: CASSPDRAGTGELFF

J gene: TRBJ1-2
D gene: -
clone size: few
V gene: TRBV3-1/TRBV3-2
CDR3 DNA: TGTGCCAGCAGCCCCCGGGGGGTTACAAGGGGCTACACCTTC
CDR3 protein: CASSPRGVTRGYTF

J gene: TRBJ1-6
D gene: TRBD1
clone size: few
V gene: TRBV3-1/TRBV3-2
CDR3 DNA: TGTGCCAGCACAGGGGGAAATTCACCCCTCCACTTT
CDR3 protein: CASTGGNSPLHF

J gene: TRBJ2-3
D gene: TRBD2
clone size: -
V gene: TRBV4-1
CDR3 DNA: TGCGCCAGCAGCCCAACGAGCGGGGGGCTAACAGATACGCAGTATTTT
CDR3 protein: CASSPTSGGLTDTQYF

J gene: TRBJ1-3
D gene: TRBD1
clone size: -
V gene: TRBV7-2
CDR3 DNA: TGTGCCAGCAGCGTCAACACAGGGGCGACCTCTGGAAACACCATATATTTT
CDR3 protein: CASSVNTGATSGNTIYF

J gene: TRBJ2-3
D gene: -
clone size: -
V gene: TRBV5-4
CDR3 DNA: TGTGCCAGCAGATTGACAGTGCTCGGCACAGATACGCAGTATTTT
CDR3 protein: CASRLTVLGTDTQYF

J gene: TRBJ1-4
D gene: -
clone size: -
V gene: TRBV14
CDR3 DNA: TGTGCCAGCAGCCCCAGGCTATCTAATGAAAAACTGTTTTTT
CDR3 protein: CASSPRLSNEKLFF

J gene: TRBJ1-1
D gene: TRBD1
clone size: -
V gene: TRBV2
CDR3 DNA: TGTGCCAGCAGCGGACAGGGGGCCTCTGAAGCTTTCTTT
CDR3 protein: CASSGQGASEAFF

J gene: TRBJ2-5
D gene: TRBD2
clone size: -
V gene: TRBV3-1/TRBV3-2
CDR3 DNA: TGTGCCAGCAGCCAAGTCGACAACGGGGGGGAAGAGACCCAGTACTTC
CDR3 protein: CASSQVDNGGEETQYF

J gene: TRBJ1-1
D gene: -
clone size: -
V gene: TRBV6-2/TRBV6-3
CDR3 DNA: TGTGCCAGCAGTCCCCAATTCAGGCGGGCGGCGAACACTGAAGCTTTCTTT
CDR3 protein: CASSPQFRRAANTEAFF

J gene: TRBJ1-1
D gene: -
clone size: once
V gene: TRBV7-9
CDR3 DNA: TGTGCCAGCAGCCAAGGACTGACGGGGGCTTTCTTT
CDR3 protein: CASSQGLTGAFF

J gene: TRBJ2-1
D gene: -
clone size: -
V gene: TRBV27
CDR3 DNA: TGTGCCAGCAGTTTACAGGGAACTGAGCAGTTCTTC
CDR3 protein: CASSLQGTEQFF

J gene: TRBJ2-1
D gene: -
clone size: -
V gene: TRBV19
CDR3 DNA: TGTGCCAGTAGTATTTGGCGGGGCGGGGACAATGAGCAGTTCTTC
CDR3 protein: CASSIWRGGDNEQFF

J gene: TRBJ1-2
D gene: -
clone size: many
V gene: TRBV10-2
CDR3 DNA: TGCGCCAGCAGTGAGTCTCGGGGAGGCTACACCTTC
CDR3 protein: CASSESRGGYTF

J gene: TRBJ2-5
D gene: TRBD2
clone size: -
V gene: TRBV15
CDR3 DNA: TGTGCCACCAGCAGAGAAGCGGGGGTCCAAGAGACCCAGTACTTC
CDR3 protein: CATSREAGVQETQYF

J gene: TRBJ2-7
D gene: TRBD1
clone size: -
V gene: TRBV10-3
CDR3 DNA: TGTGCCATCAACACCGGGACAGGGACCTACGAGCAGTACTTC
CDR3 protein: CAINTGTGTYEQYF

J gene: TRBJ1-5
D gene: -
clone size: -
V gene: TRBV30
CDR3 DNA: TGTGCCTGGAGTGTAGTTGCAGGGTCTCAGCCCCAGCATTTT
CDR3 protein: CAWSVVAGSQPQHF

J gene: TRBJ1-1
D gene: -
clone size: once
V gene: TRBV5-4
CDR3 DNA: TGTGCCAGCAGCTTGCTCGGGGTGAACACTGAAGCTTTCTTT
CDR3 protein: CASSLLGVNTEAFF

J gene: TRBJ2-3
D gene: -
clone size: -
V gene: TRBV30
CDR3 DNA: TGTGCCTGGGGAAGGGGTACAGATACGCAGTATTTT
CDR3 protein: CAWGRGTDTQYF

J gene: TRBJ1-4
D gene: -
clone size: -
V gene: TRBV18
CDR3 DNA: TGTGCCAGCTCCAACCCCCAGCAGGGCTTAAATGAAAAACTGTTTTTT
CDR3 protein: CASSNPQQGLNEKLFF

J gene: TRBJ1-2
D gene: TRBD1
clone size: -
V gene: TRBV27
CDR3 DNA: TGTGCCAGCAGTGCCTCGGGACAGGGCTCTTTCTTCGGCTACACCTTC
CDR3 protein: CASSASGQGSFFGYTF

J gene: TRBJ2-7
D gene: TRBD2
clone size: many
V gene: TRBV4-3
CDR3 DNA: TGCGCCAGCAGCTCGACAGGCTACGGAGTAGCGGGGACCTACGAGCAGTACTTC
CDR3 protein: CASSSTGYGVAGTYEQYF

J gene: TRBJ2-6
D gene: -
clone size: -
V gene: TRBV27
CDR3 DNA: TGTGCCAGCAGTTACAGGCTTCCATATGGGGCCAACGTCCTGACTTTC
CDR3 protein: CASSYRLPYGANVLTF

J gene: TRBJ2-7
D gene: TRBD1
clone size: -
V gene: TRBV24-1
CDR3 DNA: TGTGCCACCGGGACAGCCATGGAGGAGCAGTACTTC
CDR3 protein: CATGTAMEEQYF

J gene: TRBJ1-6
D gene: -
clone size: -
V gene: TRBV14
CDR3 DNA: TGTGCCAGCAGCCAAGACAGGGTCAATTCACCCCTCCACTTT
CDR3 protein: CASSQDRVNSPLHF

J gene: TRBJ1-1
D gene: -
clone size: -
V gene: TRBV19
CDR3 DNA: TGTGCCAGTAGTATAGAAGGGGTAATGAACACTGAAGCTTTCTTT
CDR3 protein: CASSIEGVMNTEAFF

J gene: TRBJ1-5
D gene: TRBD1
clone size: once
V gene: TRBV7-9
CDR3 DNA: TGTGCCAGCAGTCCGGGACAGGGGGCGGGACAGCCCCAGCATTTT
CDR3 protein: CASSPGQGAGQPQHF

J gene: TRBJ1-3
D gene: -
clone size: -
V gene: TRBV5-4
CDR3 DNA: TGTGCCAGCAGCGGCGGGGACTCTGGAAACACCATATATTTT
CDR3 protein: CASSGGDSGNTIYF

J gene: TRBJ1-1
D gene: -
clone size: -
V gene: TRBV19
CDR3 DNA: TGTGCCAGTAGGAGGAACACTGAAGCTTTCTTT
CDR3 protein: CASRRNTEAFF

J gene: TRBJ2-2
D gene: -
clone size: once
V gene: TRBV7-2
CDR3 DNA: TGTGCCAGCAGCGCCCGGGGGATCACCGGGGAGCTGTTTTTT
CDR3 protein: CASSARGITGELFF

J gene: TRBJ1-2
D gene: TRBD1
clone size: -
V gene: TRBV6-5
CDR3 DNA: TGTGCCAGCAGATTACAGGGGGCGGACTATGGCTACACCTTC
CDR3 protein: CASRLQGADYGYTF

J gene: TRBJ2-6
D gene: TRBD1
clone size: -
V gene: TRBV29-1
CDR3 DNA: TGCAGCGTCCACCAGGGGGCGAGCTCTGGGGCCAACGTCCTGACTTTC
CDR3 protein: CSVHQGASSGANVLTF

J gene: TRBJ2-7
D gene: TRBD2
clone size: -
V gene: TRBV4-3
CDR3 DNA: TGCGCCAGCAGCCAATCTAGCGGGGGGAGGGAGCAGTACTTC
CDR3 protein: CASSQSSGGREQYF

J gene: TRBJ1-2
D gene: -
clone size: -
V gene: TRBV11-2
CDR3 DNA: TGTGCCAGCAGCTTAGATCTTTCAGGAAACTATGGCTACACCTTC
CDR3 protein: CASSLDLSGNYGYTF

J gene: TRBJ1-2
D gene: TRBD1
clone size: -
V gene: TRBV5-6
CDR3 DNA: TGTGCCAGCAGCTGGACAGGGGGCTTCTGGGGCTACACCTTC
CDR3 protein: CASSWTGGFWGYTF

J gene: TRBJ1-4
D gene: -
clone size: -
V gene: TRBV19
CDR3 DNA: TGTGCCAGTAGTACCATTGATGAAAAACTGTTTTTT
CDR3 protein: CASSTIDEKLFF

J gene: TRBJ1-4
D gene: TRBD1
clone size: -
V gene: TRBV6-5
CDR3 DNA: TGTGCCAGCAGTTGGCTCACAGGGGAGGATGAAAAACTGTTTTTT
CDR3 protein: CASSWLTGEDEKLFF

J gene: TRBJ2-1
D gene: TRBD2
clone size: -
V gene: TRBV7-3
CDR3 DNA: TGTGCCAGCAGCCCACGGACTAGCGGGGGGAATGAGCAGTTCTTC
CDR3 protein: CASSPRTSGGNEQFF

J gene: TRBJ2-3
D gene: -
clone size: -
V gene: TRBV5-1
CDR3 DNA: TGCGCCAGCAGATCGGACTCTGACCGCACAGATACGCAGTATTTT
CDR3 protein: CASRSDSDRTDTQYF

J gene: TRBJ1-5
D gene: -
clone size: -
V gene: TRBV29-1
CDR3 DNA: TGCAGCGTTGCAGGGGATGGAGGCAATCAGCCCCAGCATTTT
CDR3 protein: CSVAGDGGNQPQHF

J gene: TRBJ2-7
D gene: -
clone size: -
V gene: TRBV2
CDR3 DNA: TGTGCCAGCAGTGTAAGCGGCTACGAGCAGTACTTC
CDR3 protein: CASSVSGYEQYF

J gene: TRBJ2-2
D gene: -
clone size: few
V gene: TRBV6-1
CDR3 DNA: TGTGCCAGCAGTGAATTTACAGGGAACACCGGGGAGCTGTTTTTT
CDR3 protein: CASSEFTGNTGELFF

J gene: TRBJ2-3
D gene: TRBD2
clone size: -
V gene: TRBV7-2
CDR3 DNA: TGTGCCAGCAGCTTTAGACTAGCGGGTTTGGATACGCAGTATTTT
CDR3 protein: CASSFRLAGLDTQYF

J gene: TRBJ1-1
D gene: -
clone size: -
V gene: TRBV11-3
CDR3 DNA: TGTGCCAGCAGCTTAGACCCAGGATACACTGAAGCTTTCTTT
CDR3 protein: CASSLDPGYTEAFF

J gene: TRBJ2-1
D gene: -
clone size: -
V gene: TRBV14
CDR3 DNA: TGTGCCAGCAGCCAAGTTATAGGACTCCCACTCTCCTACAATGAGCAGTTCTTC
CDR3 protein: CASSQVIGLPLSYNEQFF

J gene: TRBJ1-1
D gene: -
clone size: -
V gene: TRBV7-9
CDR3 DNA: TGTGCCAGCAGCGCTTTTCCAGAGGGAGCTTTCTTT
CDR3 protein: CASSAFPEGAFF